Shown below are 18 T cell receptor beta chains from a single sample sequenced in a study of CD8 T cells in Susac syndrome. Random hexamers were used to reverse transcribe the RNA input (about 0.5 to 1 ug). TCRdb reprocessed the immunoSEQ multiplex PCR reads with MiXCR, giving one entry per CDR3 protein. The sample holds tens of thousands of distinct CDR3 sequences; 90% to 95% are singletons and the top ten take 0.5% to 0.6%. Specimen: CD8+ T cells from PBMCs. The receptors were gathered from a human donor with multiple sclerosis.

The CDR3 DNA follows: TGTGCCAGCAGTACGGGACAGGGGATTAGGGCCTACGAGCAGTACTTC. Translated: CASSTGQGIRAYEQYF. This chain uses TRBV2 with TRBJ2-7; 10 positions match TRBD1. The CDR3 sequence is 16 residues long. Unmatched junction bases numbered 9, after V lost 5 bases and J lost 2 bases. Germline assignment: CDR1 SNHLY and CDR2 FYNNEI.

The V call is TRBV20-1, the J call TRBJ2-7; tentative D call: TRBD2 (5 bases). Germline CDR1 is DFQATT and CDR2 is SNEGSKA (reference sequence). The ends were cut back, 3 bases at V and 2 bases at J, with 14 bases in the middle. The CDR3 is 14 residues long. CDR3 sequence: CSASFLAGTYEQYF. The CDR3 DNA follows: TGCAGTGCTAGTTTTCTAGCCGGGACCTACGAGCAGTACTTC.

The chain joins TRBV7-6 to TRBJ1-6; 10 nucleotides line up with TRBD1. This CDR3 spans 15 amino acids. The V and J ends lost 5 bases and 8 bases, in that order; junction bases with no gene match: 6. The V gene's germline CDR1 is SGHVS and CDR2 FNYEAQ. CDR3 protein: CASSTGQGWYSPLHF. The CDR3, as DNA: TGTGCCAGCAGCACGGGACAGGGGTGGTATTCACCCCTCCACTTT.

This chain uses TRBV2 with TRBJ1-5, with 7 bases identical to TRBD1. Germline V gene lookup returns CDR1 SNHLY and CDR2 FYNNEI. CDR3 size: 14 residues. With 10 bases clipped from V and 1 base from J, the junction kept 7 bases outside the gene matches. In DNA form, the CDR3 reads TGTGCCATTCGGGACAGAAGGAGCAATCAGCCCCAGCATTTT. It codes for CAIRDRRSNQPQHF.

This chain uses TRBV6-5 with TRBJ2-1; TRBD2 matches at 9 bases. The CDR3 runs to 14 residues. Unmatched junction bases numbered 7, after V lost 6 bases and J lost 7 bases. Germline CDR1 and CDR2: MNHEY and SVGAGI. The CDR3 loop reads CASSAGGPRNEQFF. The CDR3 DNA sequence: TGTGCCAGCAGCGCGGGGGGGCCGAGGAATGAGCAGTTCTTC.

The chain links TRBV14 to TRBJ1-1; D not resolved. Germline CDR1 reads SGHDN; CDR2 reads FVKESK. The V gene lost 0 bases and the J gene lost 0 bases, with 5 bases spanning the gap. CDR3 size: 14 residues. The CDR3 DNA reads TGTGCCAGCAGCCAAGAGGCCGTGAACACTGAAGCTTTCTTT. Amino acids: CASSQEAVNTEAFF.

This chain joins TRBV20-1 and TRBJ2-3; 8 bases line up with TRBD2. V lost 3 bases, J lost 11 bases, and 10 bases stayed unmatched. The length of the CDR3 is 13 residues. Germline CDR1 and CDR2: DFQATT and SNEGSKA (reference sequence). The CDR3 sequence: CSASSSGHNWQYF. The CDR3 region has the DNA TGCAGTGCTAGCTCTAGCGGGCATAATTGGCAGTATTTT.

This clonotype appeared once. V usage is TRBV4-3 and J usage is TRBJ2-7; D assignment may be TRBD1 or TRBD2 (7 bases each). Trimming stripped 0 bases from V and 4 bases from J, with 13 bases between. Germline loops: CDR1 LGHNA, CDR2 YSLEER. The CDR3 is 15 amino acids. CDR3 protein: CASSQEAGGDYEQYF. The CDR3 DNA is TGCGCCAGCAGCCAAGAGGCAGGGGGGGATTACGAGCAGTACTTC.

The chain is built from TRBV20-1 and TRBJ2-1, with 7 bases identical to TRBD1. Per germline, CDR1 DFQATT and CDR2 SNEGSKA (reference sequence). The CDR3 covers 17 residues. J was trimmed by 0 bases and V by 3 bases; bases with no gene match: 11. The CDR3 region is CSARTTQTGRSYNEQFF. The CDR3 nucleotides read TGCAGTGCTAGGACCACCCAGACAGGGCGCTCCTACAATGAGCAGTTCTTC.

V and J are TRBV23-1 and TRBJ2-7, with 14 nucleotides matching TRBD2. TRBV23-1 is sorted into the ORF group, with uncertain function. V gave up 2 bases and J gave up 2 bases; unmatched junction bases: 17. The CDR3 covers 21 residues. CDR3 amino acids: CASSQPDHGLAGGRNPYEQYF. In DNA form, the CDR3 reads TGCGCCAGCAGTCAACCGGACCATGGACTAGCGGGGGGCCGAAACCCCTACGAGCAGTACTTC.

The chain couples TRBV27 to TRBJ2-3; D possibly corresponds to TRBD2 (7 bases). The CDR3 covers 14 residues. Germline CDR1 reads MNHEY; CDR2 reads SMNVEV (reference sequence). V was shortened by 4 bases and J by 4 bases, with 12 bases between the two germline ends. CDR3 bases: TGTGCCAGCAGTTCCTTGGGGGGGCCAGATACGCAGTATTTT. The encoded protein is CASSSLGGPDTQYF.

This clonotype has just a few counts. This sequence joins TRBV19 and TRBJ1-2, with a weak D call TRBD1 (6 bases). This CDR3 region has 14 residues. The V gene's germline CDR1 is LNHDA and CDR2 SQIVND (reference sequence). Between the trimmed V and J ends, which lost 5 bases and 0 bases, there was a span of 10 bases. CDR3 sequence (DNA): TGTGCCAGTAGTTACGGGGGCGCTAACTATGGCTACACCTTC. Translated, it gives CASSYGGANYGYTF.

The chain employs TRBV28 and TRBJ2-1; 10 positions match TRBD1. V trimming: 5 bases; J trimming: 5 bases; junction bases outside the gene matches: 3. The CDR3 spans 14 residues. Germline-derived CDR1 and CDR2 are MDHEN and SYDVKM. The CDR3, as DNA: TGTGCCAGCAGTCCGGGACAGGGGAACAATGAGCAGTTCTTC. It specifies CASSPGQGNNEQFF.

This clonotype was recorded only once. The chain is built from TRBV28 and TRBJ1-2, with D hard to call. The CDR3 loop spans 14 amino acids. Germline lookup yields CDR1 MDHEN and CDR2 SYDVKM. With 5 bases removed from V and 1 base from J, the gap between germline ends came to 11 bases. The CDR3 DNA reads as TGTGCCAGCAGTCTAACCTCACTTAACTATGGCTACACCTTC. Encoded protein: CASSLTSLNYGYTF.

V usage is TRBV4-2 and J usage is TRBJ2-3; no clear D gene. This CDR3 contains 16 residues. Trimming pared 3 bases from V and 0 bases from J, leaving 13 bases between. Germline V gene data show CDR1 as LGHNA and CDR2 as YNFKEQ. CDR3 protein: CASSQDSGISTDTQYF. The CDR3 coding sequence is TGTGCCAGCAGCCAGGATTCCGGAATTAGCACAGATACGCAGTATTTT.

This sequence joins TRBV5-1 and TRBJ1-5; TRBD1 agrees at 10 bases. This CDR3 comprises 16 residues. Looked up from germline, CDR1 is SGHRS and CDR2 is YFSETQ. The V gene end was trimmed by 0 bases and the J gene end by 6 bases; junction bases not matched to a gene: 6. CDR3 bases: TGCGCCAGCAGCTTGGGGTTGACAGGGGGCTCTCAGCCCCAGCATTTT. Its translation is CASSLGLTGGSQPQHF.

This chain joins TRBV30 and TRBJ1-1; D might be TRBD1 (5 bases). Trimming removed 8 bases from V and 2 bases from J, with 12 bases in between. Germline V gene lookup returns CDR1 GTSNPN and CDR2 SVGIG (reference sequence). The CDR3 runs 12 residues. DNA of the CDR3: TGTGCCGGACCGGGACCTAACACTGAAGCTTTCTTT. The encoded protein is CAGPGPNTEAFF. Variable domain in full (rest from reference TRBV30 and TRBJ1-1): SQTIHQWPATLVQPVGSPLSLECTVEGTSNPNLYWYRQAAGRGLQLLFYSVGIGQISSEVPQNLSASRPQDRQFILSSKKLLLSDSGFYLCAGPGPNTEAFFGQGTRLTVV.

The chain employs TRBV5-4 and TRBJ1-1; D remains unclear. Germline lookup yields CDR1 SGHNT and CDR2 YYREEE (reference sequence). V lost 1 base and J lost 4, with 11 bases in between. The CDR3 length is 14 residues. The CDR3 protein is CASSLSDVSTEAFF. The CDR3 DNA follows: TGTGCCAGCAGCTTGTCGGACGTCAGCACTGAAGCTTTCTTT.